This TCR beta chain originates from a study of identical twins. Trimming took 1 base from V and 6 from J; bases not matched to a gene: 9. The germline gives CDR1 SGHRS, CDR2 YFSETQ. This CDR3 has 15 residues. This clonotype showed up just a few times. The antigen is not known. TCRdb used MiXCR to reprocess the 5' RACE reads, holding one entry per CDR3 protein. The table records fewer than 250,000 distinct CDR3 sequences, approximately 9% of them present only once. Study-level results: Models predicted too little out-of-frame TCR alpha sharing in monozygotic twins.

Sequencing was carried out using memory (CD45RO+) T cells sorted from blood. The chain joins TRBV5-1 to TRBJ2-7; 8 bases agree with TRBD2. The sequence derives from a young woman in good health. The CDR3 DNA follows: TGCGCCAGCAGCTTGAGGACCGGGACTAGGGGCGAGCAGTACTTC. Protein sequence: CASSLRTGTRGEQYF.